The 6 T cell receptor beta chains listed next were all sequenced from one sample in a study of siplizumab effects on memory and regulatory T cells. Some clones are missing from TCRdb's copy, which holds only in-frame ones; the method was immunoSEQ multiplex PCR. The table records 15,000 to 20,000 clones, 35% to 55% of them present only once. Coculture of mixed lymphocyte reaction cells was performed at 37°C for less than 7 days. Their antigens are not known. Material: CFSE-low (dividing) CD4+ T cells sorted from an allogeneic mixed lymphocyte reaction. The receptor source for this set is a human donor in good health; the cells came from an allogeneic mixed lymphocyte reaction.

V gene TRBV28 combines with J gene TRBJ2-1; 10 positions match TRBD2. V shed 10 bases and J 4 bases; nucleotides not matched to a gene: 16. The germline CDR1 and CDR2 sequences are MDHEN and SYDVKM. This CDR3 has 17 amino acids. DNA for the CDR3: TGTGCCACTTTTGGCGAAAGAGCGGGGGGGCTATACAATGAGCAGTTCTTC. The encoded protein is CATFGERAGGLYNEQFF.

There are a few counts of this clone. This chain uses TRBV7-8 with TRBJ1-2; D ambiguous. This CDR3 spans 13 amino acids. Between the trimmed V and J ends, which lost 5 bases and 5 bases, there was a span of 12 bases. Per the germline V gene, CDR1 is SGHVS and CDR2 is FQNEAQ. CDR3 nucleotides: TGTGCCAGCAGCCCGAACCGCCAGTATGGCTACACCTTC. Its translation is CASSPNRQYGYTF. Complete variable domain (other parts from reference TRBV7-8 and TRBJ1-2): GAGVSQSPRYKVAKRGQDVALRCDPISGHVSLFWYQQALGQGPEFLTYFQNEAQLDKSGLPSDRFFAERPEGSVSTLKIQRTQQEDSAVYLCASSPNRQYGYTFGSGTRLTVV.

V and J are TRBV4-2 and TRBJ2-2; either TRBD1 or TRBD2 may supply D (5 bases each). The germline V gene encodes CDR1 LGHNA and CDR2 YNFKEQ. The length of the CDR3 is 16 residues. Deletions cut 1 base from V and 4 bases from J, with 13 bases between. The CDR3 is CASSQGIGAGTGELFF. CDR3 in DNA: TGTGCCAGCAGCCAAGGGATAGGGGCGGGCACCGGGGAGCTGTTTTTT.

Relative to its sample, this clone is medium-sized. V is TRBV18 and J is TRBJ1-2; no firm D call. The CDR3 has 15 amino acids. CDR1 KGHSH and CDR2 LQKENI come from the germline V gene. Trimming took 4 bases from V and 8 from J, leaving 20 bases between them. CDR3 coding DNA: TGTGCCAGCTCACGGGAACAGACGGGAATTTACGGCTACACCTTC. Its translation is CASSREQTGIYGYTF.

By its share, this clone is medium-sized. The chain employs TRBV18 and TRBJ1-1; weak D call: TRBD1 (5 bases). The CDR3 spans 13 residues. V was clipped by 6 bases and J by 6 bases, with 14 bases between them. Germline V gene sequence: CDR1 KGHSH, CDR2 LQKENI. This chain's CDR3 is CASSASRGAEAFF. Here the CDR3 DNA reads TGTGCCAGCTCCGCGAGCCGAGGGGCTGAAGCTTTCTTT.

The chain links TRBV10-3 to TRBJ2-3; 13 positions match TRBD2. This CDR3 has 16 residues. CDR1 and CDR2 from the germline V gene are ENHRY and SYGVKD. The trim removed 5 bases at V and 2 bases at J, leaving 4 bases unmatched. The CDR3 sequence is CAISPTSGGHTDTQYF. The DNA for the CDR3 is TGTGCCATCAGTCCGACTAGCGGGGGGCACACAGATACGCAGTATTTT.